The clone carrying this TCR beta chain has only one observation. Its target is not known. Per germline, CDR1 SGHTA and CDR2 FQGNSA. The V segment lost 5 bases and the J segment 3 bases; nucleotides outside the gene matches: 6. CDR3 size: 15 residues. These data originate in a study of T cell responses to AZD1222 COVID-19 vaccine. Study overall: The analysis combined second doses at about 4 or about 12 weeks.

Study-level points and caveats: Scientists sampled the repertoires only once the peak T cell response had passed. Elevations in Spike-specific TCR breadth and depth followed administration of two AZD1222 doses. Donors in the cohort were predominantly white British and more often female, and clonal diversity was possibly underestimated.

Clones were sequenced by immunoSEQ multiplex PCR, and TCRdb holds only the in-frame ones, with some missing. The sample records 45,000 to 55,000 clones, under 90% being singletons. The chain joins TRBV7-2 to TRBJ2-2; 7 bases line up with TRBD2. The receptor was isolated from an adult in good health. Sequenced here: peripheral blood, sampled on day 0 of AZD1222 vaccination. Here the CDR3 DNA reads TGTGCCAGCAGCCCGGGACTACTCTACACCGGGGAGCTGTTTTTT. Translating it yields CASSPGLLYTGELFF.